A few counts support the clone carrying this T cell receptor beta chain. Its cognate antigen is unknown. These data are taken from a study of T cell repertoires in cytomegalovirus infection. Whole-study context: Public TCR beta signature analysis indicated the presence of both CMV infection and matching HLA type. Study-wide results and limits: CMV carriers with the relevant HLA were identified by cumulative public TCR beta family frequency.

TCRdb independently ran MiXCR on the reads; one entry per CDR3 protein. The sample records some 350,000 distinct CDR3 sequences, approximately 18% being singletons. Sequenced input: PBMCs. This receptor was identified in a human donor in good health (CMV status not recorded). Some clones in this sample may be carry-over from other donors' samples.

CDR3 sequence: CSVGRGQASGEQYF. The CDR3 DNA is TGCAGCGTTGGACGGGGACAGGCCTCCGGAGAGCAGTACTTC. The chain joins TRBV29-1 to TRBJ2-7; 8 bases fit TRBD1. CDR3 length: 14 residues. Germline V CDR1 and CDR2: SQVTM, ANQGSEA. J gave up 7 bases and V 4 bases, and 12 bases lay outside the gene matches.